Following are 15 T cell receptor beta chains from one sample sequenced in a study of beta chain features in type 1 diabetes. Overall study results and limits: For Type 1 diabetes patients, all four CD4+ subsets carried TCRB CDR3s that were moderately but significantly shorter.

These TCRs' antigens remain unknown. Every bit of the isolated RNA underwent reverse transcription, so sequencing read expressed TCRB transcripts. Only in-frame clones appear in the TCRdb table, and some are missing; sequencing was by immunoSEQ multiplex PCR. The profile shows hundreds of thousands of clones, around 9.3% of them singletons. The sequenced sample was central memory CD4+ T cells from blood. The receptors stem from a man aged 30-40 years with type 1 diabetes.

The chain carries TRBV18 and TRBJ1-1; unclear D gene. CDR1 is KGHSH, CDR2 LQKENI, per germline. The CDR3 has 13 amino acids. The V end lost 4 bases, the J end lost 3 bases, and 9 bases lay between the germline ends. In nucleotides, the CDR3 is TGTGCCAGCTCACTCGCGGAGTACACTGAAGCTTTCTTT. This gives the protein CASSLAEYTEAFF.

This clone was seen ten or more times. V usage is TRBV18 and J usage is TRBJ1-6; TRBD1 agrees at 9 bases. CDR3 length equals 16 residues. J gave up 8 bases and V 2 bases, and 7 bases lay outside the gene matches. Germline CDR1 KGHSH, CDR2 LQKENI. CDR3 in amino acids: CASSPSPGQGYSPLHF. The CDR3 region has the DNA TGTGCCAGCTCACCATCCCCGGGACAGGGTTATTCACCCCTCCACTTT. The full variable domain, rest sourced from reference TRBV18 and TRBJ1-6, is NAGVMQNPRHLVRRRGQEARLRCSPMKGHSHVYWYRQLPEEGLKFMVYLQKENIIDESGMPKERFSAEFPKEGPSILRIQQVVRGDSAAYFCASSPSPGQGYSPLHFGNGTRLTVT.

This clone was observed a handful of times. The chain couples TRBV5-6 to TRBJ2-5; TRBD1 matches 8 bases. Germline CDR1 SGHDT, CDR2 YYEEEE. The CDR3 totals 14 residues. Losses at the gene ends were 1 base for V and 4 bases for J; bases not matched to a gene: 3. In DNA, the CDR3 is TGTGCCAGCAGCTTGCGCCAGGGGGCAGAGACCCAGTACTTC. Translation: CASSLRQGAETQYF.

This clone has a handful of counts. The J gene is TRBJ1-1, the V gene TRBV6-5; maybe TRBD1 (6 bases). Trimming pared 7 bases from V and 5 bases from J, leaving 14 bases between. The CDR3 is 13 residues long. Germline V gene data show CDR1 as MNHEY and CDR2 as SVGAGI. CDR3 protein: CASTRTRGTEAFF. In nucleotides, the CDR3 is TGTGCCAGCACCAGAACCAGGGGAACTGAAGCTTTCTTT.

This clone was seen a single time. The V gene is TRBV6-5, the J gene TRBJ2-1, with D possibly being TRBD1 or TRBD2 (5 bases each). Germline assignment: CDR1 MNHEY and CDR2 SVGAGI. The CDR3 is 14 amino acids. V was pared by 6 bases and J by 5 bases, with 14 bases between. This CDR3 is CASRGSGLHNEQFF. CDR3 nucleotides: TGTGCCAGCAGAGGTTCGGGGCTCCACAATGAGCAGTTCTTC.

The chain has TRBV6-5 and TRBJ2-2; D unclear. CDR1 is MNHEY, CDR2 SVGAGI, per germline. CDR3 length: 11 residues. V was pared by 2 bases and J by 7 bases, with 2 bases between. The CDR3 region is CASSYLGELFF. In nucleotides, the CDR3 is TGTGCCAGCAGTTACCTCGGGGAGCTGTTTTTT.

The chain joins TRBV18 to TRBJ1-1; a possible D gene is TRBD1 (6 bases). Germline values: CDR1 KGHSH, CDR2 LQKENI. Trimming cost V 5 bases and J 4 bases, with 17 bases left between them. CDR3 length: 15 residues. In DNA, the CDR3 is TGTGCCAGCTCAGCATACAGGGAGGTGACCACTGAAGCTTTCTTT. The encoded protein is CASSAYREVTTEAFF.

This clone was counted only a few times. This rearrangement joins TRBV27 to TRBJ1-1; 9 nucleotides align to TRBD1. The CDR3 has 18 residues. The germline V gene encodes CDR1 MNHEY and CDR2 SMNVEV (reference sequence). The V and J ends lost 5 bases and 8 bases, in that order; junction bases with no gene match: 21. CDR3 sequence (DNA): TGTGCCAGCAGTACCTACAGGGGGACAGGGCAGTTGGTTAAGGAAGCTTTCTTT. Protein sequence: CASSTYRGTGQLVKEAFF.

The J gene is TRBJ2-5, the V gene TRBV13; 10 nucleotides line up with TRBD2. The CDR3 is made up of 16 amino acids. Germline V gene data show CDR1 as PRHDT and CDR2 as FYEKMQ (reference sequence). V dropped 0 bases and J dropped 5; count of bases not matched to a gene: 6. The CDR3 reads CASSLGASGGEETQYF. The CDR3 DNA reads as TGTGCCAGCAGCTTAGGCGCTAGCGGGGGTGAGGAGACCCAGTACTTC.

The genes are TRBV5-6 and TRBJ2-3; the D is unclear. Germline V gene data show CDR1 as SGHDT and CDR2 as YYEEEE. This CDR3 comprises 15 residues. V lost 1 base and J lost 5, with 14 bases in between. CDR3 amino acids: CASSLYGGAEDTQYF. Here the CDR3 DNA reads TGTGCCAGCAGCTTGTATGGCGGAGCAGAAGATACGCAGTATTTT.

This clone was seen more than once but under ten times. This chain uses TRBV4-1 with TRBJ2-3; TRBD2 aligns across 16 bases. Per the germline V gene, CDR1 is MGHRA and CDR2 is YSYEKL. This CDR3 spans 19 amino acids. The V and J ends lost 0 bases and 2 bases, in that order; junction bases with no gene match: 5. CDR3 coding DNA: TGCGCCAGCAGCCAAGACCCCGGGACTAGCGGGGGGGACACAGATACGCAGTATTTT. Its protein is CASSQDPGTSGGDTDTQYF.

The V gene is TRBV1, the J gene TRBJ2-7; the table names TRBD2, a call not compared with the DNA. TRBV1 is designated a pseudogene. The CDR3 is 15 amino acids. Here the CDR3 DNA reads TGCACCAGCAGCCAAGAGTGCGAAGTTGCCTACGAGCAGTACTTC. Amino acid sequence: CTSSQECEVAYEQYF.

There are a few counts of this clone. V and J are TRBV4-3 and TRBJ1-4; D ambiguous. The CDR3 runs to 17 residues. Trimming stripped 0 bases from V and 3 bases from J, with 14 bases between. The germline V gene has CDR1 LGHNA and CDR2 YSLEER. CDR3 in DNA: TGCGCCAGCAGCCAAGAGGGGAGAAGCTCAGCTAATGAAAAACTGTTTTTT. As protein: CASSQEGRSSANEKLFF.

This clone was counted a few times. The chain recombines TRBV27 with TRBJ2-3; unclear D gene. The CDR3 spans 13 residues. Between the trimmed V and J ends, which lost 6 bases and 1 base, there was a span of 8 bases. In germline, CDR1 is MNHEY, CDR2 SMNVEV (reference sequence). Here the CDR3 DNA reads TGTGCCAGCAGAGACGCGGGCACAGATACGCAGTATTTT. Protein product: CASRDAGTDTQYF.

The V call is TRBV5-4, the J call TRBJ1-2, with D unresolved. The ends were cut back, 0 bases at V and 8 bases at J, with 11 bases in the middle. CDR3 size: 13 residues. Germline assignment: CDR1 SGHNT and CDR2 YYREEE (reference sequence). The CDR3 coding sequence is TGTGCCAGCAGCTTGGGACGGATGGAGGGCTACACCTTC. Residues: CASSLGRMEGYTF.